This TCR beta chain comes out of a study of cytomegalovirus exposure and HLA in healthy donors (dated by TCRdb to 2016 to 2017). Background on the whole study: An earlier analysis of some 600 of the donors reported about 280 Gb of sequence data and 90 million to 120 million unique TCR beta sequences obtained from roughly 170 million T cells. Around 300 gigabases of sequencing data and tens of millions of unique TCR sequences were included in an early release covering about 620 HLA-typed donors. Of the 350 to 450 genotyped donors, approximately 83% fell in the genetic ancestry cluster associated with self-reported Caucasian donors. The study was designed to test whether signatures of past pathogen exposure could be identified by cataloging public T cell receptors. The study used immunosequencing to profile the T cell repertoires of 666 subjects and linked those repertoires to cytomegalovirus serostatus. A separate validation cohort of about 110 different subjects was used in addition to the roughly 670-subject first cohort. The study combined high-throughput TCR immunosequencing, statistical association of individual TCRs with disease status, and machine learning to predict cytomegalovirus infection status. A later analysis re-examined previously published TCR beta repertoires from just over 650 donors and added high-resolution HLA genotyping to investigate patterns of TCR occurrence. Rather than drawing on any new phenotypic data, the later analysis identified candidate immune exposures from TCR beta sequences and the way those sequences occurred across donors. An earlier analysis of about 620 of the donors applied high-throughput TCR beta sequencing to assess whether each TCR beta V gene segment acted as functional or pseudogenic. Donor age, sex, ethnicity and CMV serostatus were collected together with the repertoire data. A later genetic analysis took genome-wide SNP genotypes for about three fifths of the roughly 700 donors and used that subset as a discovery cohort. Every repertoire in the discovery cohort had been generated on one and the same sequencing platform. Class I and class II HLA loci were covered by the typing at four-digit resolution. The number of typed donors differed by locus: about 620-640 for A, B, C, DRB1 and DQB1; approximately 540 for DQA1; fewer than 610 for DPA1; and about 470 for DPB1. Roughly five DR-DQ haplotypes were handled as single units for association and clustering because linkage in the cohort was strong. Among under 450 genotyped donors of the cohort, an average of about 240,000 unique TCR beta nucleotide sequences were sequenced per donor, around 20% of them non-productive. Points the paper makes about the study in general: It was suggested by the authors that the approach could potentially be generalized to other disease states and immunological phenotypes. In a later analysis, several top co-occurrence clusters were reported to appear linked to parvovirus B19, influenza, CMV and Epstein-Barr virus. Some IMGT-functional V segments, including TRBV6-2 and TRBV6-3, could not be told apart with the 87-base-pair reads, so those segments were excluded. In a later analysis, the rate of TCR association differed among HLA loci, with DRB1 alleles having the most associated TCRs and HLA-C alleles having the fewest. CMV serostatus was the only immune exposure information available for the cohort. In vitro tests confirmed that three of the cytomegalovirus-associated TCR beta chains recognize cytomegalovirus antigens. This cohort had only TCR beta chains sequenced, and the lack of alpha or paired-chain data limited which features could be detected. An earlier analysis of around 540 of the donors showed that most TCR beta V segments appeared in productive rearrangements either about 87% or about 30% of the time, which broadly matched IMGT annotations. While some public TCRs were present in many individuals, most TCR sequences turned up only very rarely across donors. The classifier was reported to diagnose cytomegalovirus status with high specificity and sensitivity in both the original and validation cohorts. A later analysis found that HLA-associated TCR beta chains were more clonally expanded and had lower generation probabilities than equally common non-associated chains. Because HLA typing was missing for some donors at each locus, association tests included only the typed subset. When HLA alleles, especially DR and DQ, strongly co-occurred, attributing TCR associations to individual alleles was difficult. The study gave a list of some 150 TCR beta chains associated with cytomegalovirus. In a later analysis, around 17,000 TCR beta sequences were associated with specific HLA alleles at a false discovery rate of 0.05. Linkage disequilibrium might explain the correlated functional status among segregating V segments, but an unknown experimental factor could not be excluded. A further reported finding was that TCR beta sequences accurately predicted the HLA-A and HLA-B alleles for most subjects in the first cohort. In a later genetic analysis, a missense DCLRE1C variant was associated with V-gene and J-gene trimming of TCR beta chains, and the association was replicated in an independent cohort. In a later genetic analysis, fewer N-insertions in productive TCRs were reported among donors in an Asian-associated ancestry cluster than the 666-donor mean. Sequencing depth was assumed to be roughly uniform across donors in the presence/absence analyses, though that assumption may not hold. The earlier analysis of 450 to 700 of the donors excluded some 16 rarely observed V segments, including chromosome 9 orphons, because counts were too low. The sequencing pipeline was judged likely to have produced a cluster of highly shared sequence variants as a technical artifact. In a later analysis, most CMV-associated TCR beta chains were found to appear HLA-restricted, with HLA associations seemingly driven largely by CMV exposure.

The cohort consisted of 666 healthy bone marrow donors. Cohort members were all nominally healthy when sampled, although unrecorded immune exposures were likely present. The donor tested CMV seropositive, placing the donor among the 310 or so seropositive members of the cohort. Every donor gave a peripheral blood sample, and the peripheral blood mononuclear cells from that sample were used for TCR beta sequencing. The Qiagen DNeasy Blood Extraction Kit was used to extract genomic DNA from the blood cell samples. The protocol used for the library was the immunoSEQ multiplex PCR assay. For the multiplex PCR, a mixture combining 60 forward primers for TCR Vbeta segments and 13 reverse primers for TCR Jbeta segments was used. A multiplex PCR assay on genomic DNA amplified the CDR3 region of rearranged TCR beta genes. Amplified TCR beta libraries were sequenced as 87-base-pair reads on the Illumina HiSeq System. The paper's data handling went like this. A later analysis tallied around 87 million unique TCR beta chains across the 640 or so repertoires, and some 10 million of those chains were shared by two or more donors. A nearest-neighbor algorithm error-corrected the raw reads and collapsed the reads into unique sequences, merging closely related sequences to remove PCR and sequencing errors. Alignment of CDR3 sequences to IMGT reference sequences was used to assign V, D and J gene segments. Each retained sequence needed at least a six-nucleotide match to both a V gene segment and a J gene segment. Rearrangements were classified as productive when the CDR3 lacked stop codons and remained in frame with V and J, and all other rearrangements were classified as non-productive. Following IMGT convention, CDR3 was defined as the stretch from the second conserved V-encoded cysteine to the conserved J-encoded phenylalanine. In an earlier analysis of around 570 of the donors, sequences lacking an unambiguous match to a single V gene segment were excluded. An earlier analysis of roughly 590 of the donors called V segments functional above 56.7% productive rearrangements and segregating when the between-donor standard deviation exceeded 5%. To diagnose cytomegalovirus status from the catalog of TCR beta chain sequences, a statistical classification framework was built. In a later analysis, V and J genes were assigned by comparing TCR nucleotide sequences against IMGT/GENE-DB human TR gene sequences. A later analysis assigned CDR3 sequences and most-parsimonious VDJ recombination scenarios with the TCRdist pipeline. In a later analysis, every TCR beta chain was defined by the combination of its CDR3 amino acid sequence and its V-gene family, and reads without a unique V-gene family were dropped. In a later analysis, fewer than 600 highly shared, low-generation-probability nucleotide sequences were removed to address suspected cross-contamination and a sequencing artifact. In a later analysis, a clonal expansion index was calculated for each public chain from normalized within-repertoire ranks of inferred template counts. Generation probabilities in a later analysis came from a VDJ recombination model fitted to out-of-frame rearrangements, and those results were checked against IGoR. A later analysis scored TCR-TCR, TCR-HLA and TCR-CMV co-occurrence with hypergeometric tests, applying a repertoire-size bias correction to TCR pairs. False discovery rates were estimated in a later analysis by permuting HLA or CMV assignments 20 times. In a later analysis, co-occurring TCRs were grouped using DBSCAN, with TCRdist sequence similarity added in when clustering inside HLA-allele-positive subsets. Repertoires with fewer than 30,000 or more than 120,000 public chains were left out of co-occurrence clustering, as were about 5 repertoires with anomalous nucleotide sharing. TCRdb took over this immuneACCESS table, retaining in-frame rearrangements with V and J assigned. Such tables are incomplete; in checked studies, under half of the missing clones stem from an unresolved V gene, and the remainder is unexplained. For V, J and clone size, that table is used; D and trimming come from the DNA. The sample data list roughly 150,000 clones, and roughly 79% of these were observed just once. The ten largest make up roughly 6.4% of the sample.

The CDR3, from cysteine to phenylalanine, totals 14 residues. The only DNA kept is the CDR3, 42 bases in frame from the first base. V gives up 1 base and J gives up 1 base, and the segment between their germline ends measures 7 bases. The germline V gene encodes CDR1 SGHTA and CDR2 FQGNSA. As for this clone: This receptor's antigen is unknown. No base-level quality is on record; no much larger clone is a single base apart. Other DNA sequences in the sample encode the same CDR3.

Source material: PBMCs. Here the chain combines TRBV7-2 and TRBJ1-1; tentative D gene TRBD1, with 5 bases matching. This sequence was found in a woman between 40 and 55 years old in good health and CMV-seropositive. This receptor carries the CDR3 CASSLVGGNTEAFF. Read as DNA, the sequence is TGTGCCAGCAGCTTAGTCGGGGGGAACACTGAAGCTTTCTTT.